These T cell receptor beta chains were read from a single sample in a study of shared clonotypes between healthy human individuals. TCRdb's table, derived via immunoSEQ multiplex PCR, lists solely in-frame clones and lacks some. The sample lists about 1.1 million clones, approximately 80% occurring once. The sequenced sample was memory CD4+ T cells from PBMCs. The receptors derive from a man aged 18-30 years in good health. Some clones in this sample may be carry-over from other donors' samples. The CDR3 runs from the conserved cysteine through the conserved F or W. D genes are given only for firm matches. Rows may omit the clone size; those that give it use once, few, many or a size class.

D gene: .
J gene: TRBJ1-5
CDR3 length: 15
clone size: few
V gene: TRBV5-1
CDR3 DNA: TGCGCCAGCAGCTTGGGGGGGCCGGGCAATCAGCCCCAGCATTTT
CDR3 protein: CASSLGGPGNQPQHF

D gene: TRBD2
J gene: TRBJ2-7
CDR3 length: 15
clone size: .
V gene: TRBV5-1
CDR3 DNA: TGCGCCAGCAGCTCAGGGACTAGCGGTAGGGGCGAGCAGTACTTC
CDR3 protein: CASSSGTSGRGEQYF

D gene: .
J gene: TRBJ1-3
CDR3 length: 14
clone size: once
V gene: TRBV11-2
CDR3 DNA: TGTGCCAGCAGCTTGACGGGACTGGGAAACACCATATATTTT
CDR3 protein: CASSLTGLGNTIYF

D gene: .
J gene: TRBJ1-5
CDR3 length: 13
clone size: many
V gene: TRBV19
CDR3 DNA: TGTGCCAGTAGTATGAGGGATAATCAGCCCCAGCATTTT
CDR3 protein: CASSMRDNQPQHF

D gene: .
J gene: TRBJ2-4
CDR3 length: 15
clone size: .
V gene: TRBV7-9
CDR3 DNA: TGTGCCAGCAGCTCTCCGGGGGTGGCCAAAAACATTCAGTACTTC
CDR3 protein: CASSSPGVAKNIQYF

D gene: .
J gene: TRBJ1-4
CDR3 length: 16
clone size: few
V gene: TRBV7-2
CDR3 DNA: TGTGCCAGCAGCCAGGGGCTGGGGGCCGGAGGTGAAAAACTGTTTTTT
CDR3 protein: CASSQGLGAGGEKLFF

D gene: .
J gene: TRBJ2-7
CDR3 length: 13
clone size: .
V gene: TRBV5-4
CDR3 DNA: TGTGCCAGCAGCCAAAGGGGCGCTTACGAGCAGTACTTC
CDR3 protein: CASSQRGAYEQYF

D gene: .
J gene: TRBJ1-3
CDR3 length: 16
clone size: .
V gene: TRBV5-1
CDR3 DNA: TGCGCCAGCAGCGTTAGTGGGGTCGGCTCTGGAAACACCATATATTTT
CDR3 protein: CASSVSGVGSGNTIYF

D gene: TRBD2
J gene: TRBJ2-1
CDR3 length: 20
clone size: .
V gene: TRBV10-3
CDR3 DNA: TGTGCCATCAGTGAGTCAAGGGGGGCGCTAGCGGGTCTCTCCTACAATGAGCAGTTCTTC
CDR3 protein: CAISESRGALAGLSYNEQFF

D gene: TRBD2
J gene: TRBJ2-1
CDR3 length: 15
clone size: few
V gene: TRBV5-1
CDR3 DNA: TGCGCCAGCAGCTCCGAGGGAGGGCCCCTAGGCGAGCAGTTCTTC
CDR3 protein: CASSSEGGPLGEQFF

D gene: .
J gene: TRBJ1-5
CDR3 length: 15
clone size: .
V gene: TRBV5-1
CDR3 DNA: TGCGCCAGCAGCTTGGCAGGGAGTACGGGACAGCCCCAGCATTTT
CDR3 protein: CASSLAGSTGQPQHF

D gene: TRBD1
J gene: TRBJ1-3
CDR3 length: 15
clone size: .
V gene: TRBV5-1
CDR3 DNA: TGCGCCAGCAGCTTGGCGACAGGGCCTGGAAACACCATATATTTT
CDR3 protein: CASSLATGPGNTIYF

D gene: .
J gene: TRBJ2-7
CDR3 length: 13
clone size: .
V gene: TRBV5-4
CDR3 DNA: TGTGCCAGCAGCCAGTGGGGGGGCAACGAGCAGTACTTC
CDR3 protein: CASSQWGGNEQYF

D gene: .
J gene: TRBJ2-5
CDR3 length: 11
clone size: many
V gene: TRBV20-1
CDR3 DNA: TGCAGTGCTAGGGGTCAAGAGACCCAGTACTTC
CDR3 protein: CSARGQETQYF

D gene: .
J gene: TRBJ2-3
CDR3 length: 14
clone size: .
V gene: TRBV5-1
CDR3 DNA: TGCGCCAGCAGCTTGGAGGTTAGCACAGATACGCAGTATTTT
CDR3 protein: CASSLEVSTDTQYF

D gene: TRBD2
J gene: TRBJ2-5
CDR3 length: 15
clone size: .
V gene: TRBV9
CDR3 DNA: TGTGCCAGCAGCGTCGGCCGGGACTATGCAGAGACCCAGTACTTC
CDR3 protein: CASSVGRDYAETQYF

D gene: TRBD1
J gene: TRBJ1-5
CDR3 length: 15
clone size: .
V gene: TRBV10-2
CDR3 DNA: TGCGCCAGCAGTGAGAGACAGGGACTCGATCAGCCCCAGCATTTT
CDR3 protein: CASSERQGLDQPQHF

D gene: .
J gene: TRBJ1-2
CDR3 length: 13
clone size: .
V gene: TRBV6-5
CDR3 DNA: TGTGCCAGCAGGAGGGAGTACAACTATGGCTACACCTTC
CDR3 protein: CASRREYNYGYTF

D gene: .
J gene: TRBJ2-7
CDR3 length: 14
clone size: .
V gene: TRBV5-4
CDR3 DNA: TGTGCCAGCAGCTTGGGAGGGGAGACCTACGAGCAGTACTTC
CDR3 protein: CASSLGGETYEQYF

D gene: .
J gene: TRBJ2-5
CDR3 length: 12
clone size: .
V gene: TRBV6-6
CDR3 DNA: TGTGCCAGCGGTAGCAGCCAAGAGACCCAGTACTTC
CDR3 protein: CASGSSQETQYF

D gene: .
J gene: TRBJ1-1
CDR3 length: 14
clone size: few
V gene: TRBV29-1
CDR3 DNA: TGCAGCGTTGAAGCCCGCAGGGTGGGCACTGAAGCTTTCTTT
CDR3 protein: CSVEARRVGTEAFF

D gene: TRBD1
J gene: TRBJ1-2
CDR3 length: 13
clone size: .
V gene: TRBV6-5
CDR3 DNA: TGTGCCAGCAGTTACGACAGGGCCTATGGCTACACCTTC
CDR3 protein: CASSYDRAYGYTF

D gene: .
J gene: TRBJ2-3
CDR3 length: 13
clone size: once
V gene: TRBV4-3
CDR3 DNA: TGCGCCAGCAGCCGGAGGGGGACAGATACGCAGTATTTT
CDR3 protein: CASSRRGTDTQYF

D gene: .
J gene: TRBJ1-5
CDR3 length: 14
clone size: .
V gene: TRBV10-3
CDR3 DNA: TGTGCCATCAGTGAAGGGACGGTCTTCGGGCCCCAGCATTTT
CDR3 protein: CAISEGTVFGPQHF